This is a list of T cell receptor beta chains from one sample in a study of T cells in Graves' hyperthyroidism and ophthalmopathy. TCRdb reprocessed the multiplex PCR reads via MiXCR and lists one record per CDR3 protein. Here the sample spans 360,000 or so distinct CDR3 sequences, approximately 18% being singletons. The sample consisted of blood. The receptors shown here come from a woman aged 40 to 49 with Graves' ophthalmopathy. Each CDR3 is given with its conserved first and last residue. The order of the fields is J gene, D gene, V gene, clone size, CDR3 protein, CDR3 DNA. D genes are given only for firm matches. For some rows the clone size is stated as once, few or many, or as a class when expanded; others skip it.

TRBJ2-7	TRBD1	TRBV5-1	many	CASSLAPGTGLHEQYF	TGCGCCAGCAGCTTGGCCCCCGGGACAGGGCTCCACGAGCAGTACTTC
TRBJ1-2	TRBD1	TRBV6-5	many	CASSFRDRDGYTF	TGTGCCAGCAGTTTCCGGGACAGAGATGGCTACACCTTC
TRBJ1-1	NA	TRBV28	many	CASSLMSAEAFF	TGTGCCAGCAGTTTAATGTCCGCTGAAGCTTTCTTT
TRBJ2-7	NA	TRBV15	many	CATSSPRLVKYF	TGTGCCACCAGCAGTCCCCGACTAGTTAAGTACTTC
TRBJ1-2	TRBD1	TRBV28	NA	CASTIQGEGGYNF	TGTGCCAGCACGATACAGGGGGAAGGTGGCTACAACTTC
TRBJ1-1	TRBD1	TRBV20-1	NA	CSAGRGQGDTEAFF	TGCAGTGCCGGAAGAGGACAGGGAGACACTGAAGCTTTCTTT
TRBJ2-7	NA	TRBV28	many	CASSEWGEEQYF	TGTGCCAGCAGTGAGTGGGGGGAGGAGCAGTACTTC
TRBJ1-1	TRBD1	TRBV6-1	NA	CASRDTGGPNTEAFF	TGTGCCAGCAGAGACACAGGGGGTCCGAACACTGAAGCTTTCTTT
TRBJ2-2	NA	TRBV4-3	many	CASSSRVGLTGELFF	TGCGCCAGCAGCTCAAGGGTCGGCCTCACCGGGGAGCTGTTTTTT
TRBJ1-1	NA	TRBV5-1	many	CASSFRPGVNTEAFF	TGCGCCAGCAGCTTTCGCCCGGGAGTTAACACTGAAGCTTTCTTT
TRBJ2-7	TRBD1	TRBV19	many	CASSIGTGGKKPYEQYF	TGTGCCAGTAGTATTGGGACAGGGGGGAAAAAGCCCTACGAGCAGTACTTC
TRBJ2-5	TRBD2	TRBV15	NA	CATSRAAGGARTSQETQYF	TGTGCCACCAGCAGAGCGGCGGGAGGGGCTAGAACGAGCCAAGAGACCCAGTACTTC
TRBJ1-1	NA	TRBV7-2	many	CASSLLLLSDEAFF	TGTGCCAGCAGCTTATTACTACTCTCCGATGAAGCTTTCTTT
TRBJ1-5	NA	TRBV6-2/TRBV6-3	many	CASSYRQGNQPQHF	TGTGCCAGCAGTTACAGACAGGGCAATCAGCCCCAGCATTTT
TRBJ1-6	TRBD1	TRBV28	many	CASSPRGDRVHSPLHF	TGTGCCAGCAGCCCCAGGGGGGACAGGGTACATTCACCCCTCCACTTT
TRBJ2-1	TRBD1	TRBV7-2	many	CASTPSDRVSDEQFF	TGTGCCAGCACTCCATCTGACAGGGTGAGCGATGAGCAGTTCTTC
TRBJ2-7	NA	TRBV11-1	many	CASSPRVRDTSYEQYF	TGTGCCAGCAGCCCGAGGGTACGGGACACCTCCTACGAGCAGTACTTC
TRBJ1-3	NA	TRBV10-3	many	CACSSGNTIYF	TGTGCCTGTAGCTCTGGAAACACCATATATTTT
TRBJ2-5	NA	TRBV27	many	CASSFSRQETQYF	TGTGCCAGCAGTTTTAGCCGGCAAGAGACCCAGTACTTC
TRBJ1-3	NA	TRBV7-9	NA	CASSLRSSGGNTIYF	TGTGCCAGCAGCTTAAGGTCGTCGGGTGGAAACACCATATATTTT
TRBJ1-2	TRBD1	TRBV5-1	many	CASSGGQANYGYTF	TGCGCCAGCAGCGGGGGACAGGCTAACTATGGCTACACCTTC
TRBJ2-2	NA	TRBV29-1	many	CSVVSSGELFF	TGCAGCGTTGTGTCTTCTGGGGAGCTGTTTTTT
TRBJ2-2	TRBD1	TRBV29-1	many	CSVEMTRQGVDTGELFF	TGCAGCGTTGAAATGACAAGACAGGGCGTCGACACCGGGGAGCTGTTTTTT
TRBJ1-5	NA	TRBV28	many	CASGRGGRRASLKNQPQHF	TGTGCCAGCGGTCGTGGGGGACGACGAGCCTCACTGAAAAATCAGCCCCAGCATTTT
TRBJ2-5	TRBD2	TRBV27	many	CASSLSWISGRELGETQYF	TGTGCCAGCAGTTTATCCTGGATTAGCGGGAGGGAGCTGGGGGAGACCCAGTACTTC
TRBJ1-5	NA	TRBV12-3/TRBV12-4	many	CASSSGVPNQPQHF	TGTGCCAGCAGTTCAGGGGTCCCCAATCAGCCCCAGCATTTT
TRBJ2-7	TRBD1	TRBV7-6	NA	CASSLSRDSIYEQYF	TGTGCCAGCAGCTTATCCCGGGACAGTATCTACGAGCAGTACTTC
TRBJ1-2	NA	TRBV15	NA	CATSRDRTEGYGYTF	TGTGCCACCAGCAGAGATAGAACGGAGGGCTATGGCTACACCTTC
TRBJ2-2	TRBD2	TRBV2	few	CASTLRLAGDTGELFF	TGTGCCAGCACCTTAAGACTAGCGGGGGACACCGGGGAGCTGTTTTTT
TRBJ1-3	NA	TRBV4-3	many	CASSLLTAGNTIYF	TGCGCCAGCAGCCTGTTGACAGCTGGAAACACCATATATTTT
TRBJ1-1	TRBD1	TRBV30	many	CAWSPGQGSNTEAFF	TGTGCCTGGAGCCCGGGACAGGGTTCGAACACTGAAGCTTTCTTT
TRBJ2-7	TRBD1	TRBV6-2/TRBV6-3	many	CASILDRAAEQYF	TGTGCCAGCATCCTAGACAGGGCTGCCGAGCAGTACTTC
TRBJ1-5	NA	TRBV7-2	many	CASSRINQPQHF	TGTGCCAGCAGCAGGATCAATCAGCCCCAGCATTTT
TRBJ2-2	NA	TRBV15	many	CATKEFRGTGELFF	TGTGCCACCAAGGAGTTCCGCGGGACCGGGGAGCTGTTTTTT
TRBJ2-2	NA	TRBV27	many	CASSFLGEAGELFF	TGTGCCAGCAGTTTCCTAGGGGAAGCCGGGGAGCTGTTTTTT
TRBJ1-5	NA	TRBV5-1	many	CASSPMGGNNQPQHF	TGCGCCAGCAGCCCTATGGGAGGGAACAATCAGCCCCAGCATTTT
TRBJ2-7	NA	TRBV6-5	once	CASSYSGRTGTYEQYF	TGTGCCAGCAGTTACTCGGGCAGGACGGGCACCTACGAGCAGTACTTC
TRBJ2-7	TRBD1	TRBV4-1	many	CASSQPGTGGYEQYF	TGCGCCAGCAGCCAACCCGGGACAGGGGGCTACGAGCAGTACTTC
TRBJ2-7	TRBD2	TRBV2	many	CASSEGLAPHGTYEQYF	TGTGCCAGCAGTGAAGGACTAGCACCCCATGGCACCTACGAGCAGTACTTC
TRBJ1-5	NA	TRBV27	many	CASSLFYRRQGNQPQHF	TGTGCCAGCAGTTTATTTTACCGTCGGCAGGGGAATCAGCCCCAGCATTTT
TRBJ2-7	TRBD2	TRBV29-1	many	CSVGRAGDGQQYF	TGCAGCGTTGGGAGAGCGGGAGATGGCCAGCAGTACTTC
TRBJ2-7	NA	TRBV6-5	many	CASSYHQGGPEQYF	TGTGCCAGCAGTTACCATCAGGGAGGCCCCGAGCAGTACTTC
TRBJ1-2	TRBD1	TRBV6-4	many	CASSRDRFYGYTF	TGTGCCAGCAGCAGGGACAGGTTCTATGGCTACACCTTC
TRBJ1-1	NA	TRBV27	many	CASSSPQRGEPEAFF	TGTGCCAGCAGTTCACCCCAGCGGGGGGAGCCTGAAGCTTTCTTT
TRBJ1-1	TRBD1	TRBV19	many	CASSIRAGTGENTEAFF	TGTGCCAGTAGTATAAGGGCCGGGACAGGAGAGAACACTGAAGCTTTCTTT
TRBJ1-5	NA	TRBV27	many	CASSLSTNQPQHF	TGTGCCAGCAGTTTATCGACGAATCAGCCCCAGCATTTT
TRBJ1-2	NA	TRBV9	many	CASRSWNTHNYGYTF	TGTGCCAGCCGATCATGGAACACACATAACTATGGCTACACCTTC
TRBJ2-5	TRBD1	TRBV20-1	many	CSAEQTGGDQETQYF	TGCAGTGCTGAGCAGACAGGGGGGGATCAAGAGACCCAGTACTTC
TRBJ2-7	NA	TRBV11-2	NA	CASTQGQGWEQYF	TGTGCCAGCACCCAGGGGCAGGGTTGGGAGCAGTACTTC
TRBJ2-5	NA	TRBV6-1	many	CASGRKMYQETQYF	TGTGCCAGCGGCAGAAAAATGTACCAAGAGACCCAGTACTTC
TRBJ1-1	NA	TRBV20-1	NA	CSARAGSGGAEAFF	TGCAGTGCTAGAGCAGGGTCGGGAGGGGCTGAAGCTTTCTTT
TRBJ1-1	TRBD1	TRBV12-3/TRBV12-4	many	CASSFRQGIPEAFF	TGTGCCAGCAGTTTCCGACAGGGAATCCCTGAAGCTTTCTTT
TRBJ2-7	NA	TRBV12-3/TRBV12-4	many	CASSFSGVQYF	TGTGCCAGCAGTTTCTCGGGGGTGCAGTACTTC
TRBJ2-2	NA	TRBV7-2	many	CASSSISNGELFF	TGTGCCAGCAGCTCCATCTCTAACGGGGAGCTGTTTTTT